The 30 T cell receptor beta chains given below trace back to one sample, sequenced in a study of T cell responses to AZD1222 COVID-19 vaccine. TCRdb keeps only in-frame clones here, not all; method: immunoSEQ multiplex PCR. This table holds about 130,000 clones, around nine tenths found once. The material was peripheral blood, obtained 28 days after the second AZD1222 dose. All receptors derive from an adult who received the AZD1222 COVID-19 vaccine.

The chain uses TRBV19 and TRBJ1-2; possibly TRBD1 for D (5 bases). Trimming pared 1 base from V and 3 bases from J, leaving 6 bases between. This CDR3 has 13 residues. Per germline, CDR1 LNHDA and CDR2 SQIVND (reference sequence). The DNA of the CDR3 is TGTGCCAGTAGTATAGGACAGTACTATGGCTACACCTTC. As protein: CASSIGQYYGYTF.

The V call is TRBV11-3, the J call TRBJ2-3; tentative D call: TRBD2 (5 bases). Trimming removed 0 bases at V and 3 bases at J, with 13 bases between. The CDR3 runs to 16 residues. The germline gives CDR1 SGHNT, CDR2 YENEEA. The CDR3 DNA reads TGTGCCAGCAGCTTAGAGCCGGGCCGCGGGACAGATACGCAGTATTTT. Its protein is CASSLEPGRGTDTQYF. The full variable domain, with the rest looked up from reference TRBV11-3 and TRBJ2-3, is EAGVVQSPRYKIIEKKQPVAFWCNPISGHNTLYWYLQNLGQGPELLIRYENEEAVDDSQLPKDRFSAERLKGVDSTLKIQPAELGDSAVYLCASSLEPGRGTDTQYFGPGTRLTVL.

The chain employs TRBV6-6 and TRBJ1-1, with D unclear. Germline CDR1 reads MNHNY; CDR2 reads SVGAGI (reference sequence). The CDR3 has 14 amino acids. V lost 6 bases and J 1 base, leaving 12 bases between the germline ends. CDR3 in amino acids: CASRPEGTNTEAFF. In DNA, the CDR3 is TGTGCCAGCAGGCCAGAGGGTACGAACACTGAAGCTTTCTTT.

This chain's CDR3 is CAISESREDTEAFF. DNA of the CDR3: TGTGCCATCAGTGAGTCGAGGGAGGACACTGAAGCTTTCTTT. The V call is TRBV10-3, the J call TRBJ1-1; unclear D gene. Looked up from germline, CDR1 is ENHRY and CDR2 is SYGVKD. Between the trimmed V and J ends, which lost 0 bases and 3 bases, there was a span of 8 bases. CDR3 length equals 14 residues.

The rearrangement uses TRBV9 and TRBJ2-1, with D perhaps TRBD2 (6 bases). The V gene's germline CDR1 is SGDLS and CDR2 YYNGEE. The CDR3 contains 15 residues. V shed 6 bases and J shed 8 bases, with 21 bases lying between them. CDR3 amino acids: CASTLGGSSVHEQFF. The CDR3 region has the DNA TGTGCCAGCACCCTCGGAGGGTCGAGCGTCCATGAGCAGTTCTTC.

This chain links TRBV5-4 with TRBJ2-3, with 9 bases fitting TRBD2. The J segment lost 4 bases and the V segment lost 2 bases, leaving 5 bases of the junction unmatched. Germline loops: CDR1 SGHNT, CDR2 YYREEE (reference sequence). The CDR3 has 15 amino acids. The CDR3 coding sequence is TGTGCCAGCAGCTTAGCGGGGGGAGGGGCAGATACGCAGTATTTT. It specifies CASSLAGGGADTQYF.

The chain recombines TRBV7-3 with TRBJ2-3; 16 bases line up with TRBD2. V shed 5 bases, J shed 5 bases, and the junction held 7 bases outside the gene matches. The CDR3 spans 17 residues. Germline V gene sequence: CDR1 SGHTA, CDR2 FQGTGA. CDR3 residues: CASSHGTSGGAVDTQYF. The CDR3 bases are TGTGCCAGCAGCCACGGGACTAGCGGGGGGGCCGTAGATACGCAGTATTTT.

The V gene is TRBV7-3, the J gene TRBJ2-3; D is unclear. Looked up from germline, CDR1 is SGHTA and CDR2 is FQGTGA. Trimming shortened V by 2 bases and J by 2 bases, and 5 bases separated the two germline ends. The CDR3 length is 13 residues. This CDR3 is CASSLADTDTQYF. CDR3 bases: TGTGCCAGCAGCTTAGCAGACACAGATACGCAGTATTTT.

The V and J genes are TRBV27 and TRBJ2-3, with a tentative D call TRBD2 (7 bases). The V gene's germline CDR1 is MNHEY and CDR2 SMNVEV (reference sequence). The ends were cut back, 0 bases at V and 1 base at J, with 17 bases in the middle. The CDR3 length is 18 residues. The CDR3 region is CASSLSLRGRVGTDTQYF. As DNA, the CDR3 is TGTGCCAGCAGTTTATCGTTGAGGGGGAGGGTCGGCACAGATACGCAGTATTTT.

CDR3 bases: TGTGCCAGTAGTATCACGGGGGCCGCTGAAAAACTGTTTTTT. Translated: CASSITGAAEKLFF. The J gene is TRBJ1-4, the V gene TRBV19; a weak D match, TRBD1 (6 bases). Trimming took 3 bases from V and 7 from J, leaving 12 bases between them. The CDR3 totals 14 residues. Germline assignment: CDR1 LNHDA and CDR2 SQIVND (reference sequence).

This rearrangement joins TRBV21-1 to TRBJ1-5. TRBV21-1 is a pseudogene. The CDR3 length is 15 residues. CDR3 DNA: TGTGCCAGCAGCAGACGATGGGGGGACAATCAGCCCCAGCATTTT. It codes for CASSRRWGDNQPQHF.

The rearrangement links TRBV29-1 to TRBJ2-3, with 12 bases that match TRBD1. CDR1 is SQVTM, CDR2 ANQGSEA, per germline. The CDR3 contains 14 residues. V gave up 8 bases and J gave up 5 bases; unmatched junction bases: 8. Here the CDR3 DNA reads TGCAGCTCTGGGACAGGGGGCGCGGGAGATACGCAGTATTTT. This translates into CSSGTGGAGDTQYF.

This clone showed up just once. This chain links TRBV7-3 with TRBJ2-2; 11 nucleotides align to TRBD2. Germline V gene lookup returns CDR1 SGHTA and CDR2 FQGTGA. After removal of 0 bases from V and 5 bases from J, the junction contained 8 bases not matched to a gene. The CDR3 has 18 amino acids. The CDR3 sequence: CASSLTRASSGGTGELFF. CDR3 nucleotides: TGTGCCAGCAGCTTAACAAGGGCTTCTAGCGGGGGGACCGGGGAGCTGTTTTTT.

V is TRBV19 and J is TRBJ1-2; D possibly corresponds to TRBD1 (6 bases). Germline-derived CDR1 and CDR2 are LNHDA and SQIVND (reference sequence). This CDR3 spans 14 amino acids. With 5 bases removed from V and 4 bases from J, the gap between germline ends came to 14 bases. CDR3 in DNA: TGTGCCAGTAGTCCCCAGACAGGCACCTATGGCTACACCTTC. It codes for CASSPQTGTYGYTF.

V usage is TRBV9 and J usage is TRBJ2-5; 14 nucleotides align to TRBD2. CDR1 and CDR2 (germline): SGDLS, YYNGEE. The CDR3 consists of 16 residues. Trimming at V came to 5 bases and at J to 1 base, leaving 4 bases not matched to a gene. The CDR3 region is CASSGLAGGLQETQYF. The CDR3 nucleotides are TGTGCCAGCAGTGGACTAGCGGGGGGCCTCCAAGAGACCCAGTACTTC.

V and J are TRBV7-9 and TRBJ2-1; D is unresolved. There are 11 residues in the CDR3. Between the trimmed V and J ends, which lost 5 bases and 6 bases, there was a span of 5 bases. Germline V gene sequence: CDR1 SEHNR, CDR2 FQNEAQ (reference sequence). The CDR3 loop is CASSPSNEQFF. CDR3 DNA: TGTGCCAGCAGCCCAAGCAATGAGCAGTTCTTC.

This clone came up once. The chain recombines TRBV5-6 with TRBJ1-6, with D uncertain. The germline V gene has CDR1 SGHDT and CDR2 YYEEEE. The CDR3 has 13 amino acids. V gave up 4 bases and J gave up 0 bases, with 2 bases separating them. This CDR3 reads CASSSSYNSPLHF. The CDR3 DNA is TGTGCCAGCAGCAGCTCCTATAATTCACCCCTCCACTTT.

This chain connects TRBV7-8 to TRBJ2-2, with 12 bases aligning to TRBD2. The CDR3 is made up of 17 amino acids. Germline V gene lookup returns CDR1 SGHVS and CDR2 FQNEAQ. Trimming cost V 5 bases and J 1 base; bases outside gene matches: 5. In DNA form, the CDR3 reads TGTGCCAGCAGCCCCCGGACTAGCGGGGTGAACACCGGGGAGCTGTTTTTT. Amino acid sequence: CASSPRTSGVNTGELFF.

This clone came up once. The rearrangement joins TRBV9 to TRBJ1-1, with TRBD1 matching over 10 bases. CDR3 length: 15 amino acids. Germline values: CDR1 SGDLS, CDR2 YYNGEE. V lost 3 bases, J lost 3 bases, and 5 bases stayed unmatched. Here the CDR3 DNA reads TGTGCCAGCAGCGGAGACAGGGGGCTGCACACTGAAGCTTTCTTT. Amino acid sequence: CASSGDRGLHTEAFF.

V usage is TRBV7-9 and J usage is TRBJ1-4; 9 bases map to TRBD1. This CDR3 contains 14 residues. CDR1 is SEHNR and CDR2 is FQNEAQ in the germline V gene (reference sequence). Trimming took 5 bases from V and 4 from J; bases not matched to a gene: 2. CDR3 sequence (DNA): TGTGCCAGCAGCGCGGACAGGGGTAATGAAAAACTGTTTTTT. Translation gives CASSADRGNEKLFF.

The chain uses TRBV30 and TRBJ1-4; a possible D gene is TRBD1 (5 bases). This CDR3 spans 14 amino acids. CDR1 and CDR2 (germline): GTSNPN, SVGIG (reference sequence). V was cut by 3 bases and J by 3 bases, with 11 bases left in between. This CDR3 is CAWSQGIANEKLFF. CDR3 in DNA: TGTGCCTGGAGCCAGGGCATCGCTAATGAAAAACTGTTTTTT.

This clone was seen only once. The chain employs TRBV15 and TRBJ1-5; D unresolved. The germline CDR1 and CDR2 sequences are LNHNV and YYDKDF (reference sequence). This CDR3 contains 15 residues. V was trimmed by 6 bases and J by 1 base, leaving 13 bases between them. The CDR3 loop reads CATRSTEPSNQPQHF. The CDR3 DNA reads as TGTGCCACCAGGTCTACAGAGCCAAGCAATCAGCCCCAGCATTTT.

The CDR3 DNA is TGTGCCACCAGTTCCGCAGCGGGAGTCCCCTACAATGAGCAGTTCTTC. It specifies CATSSAAGVPYNEQFF. V is TRBV24-1 and J is TRBJ2-1; 8 bases match TRBD2. V shed 6 bases and J 2 bases; nucleotides not matched to a gene: 8. This CDR3 has 16 amino acids. Germline V CDR1 and CDR2: KGHDR, SFDVKD.

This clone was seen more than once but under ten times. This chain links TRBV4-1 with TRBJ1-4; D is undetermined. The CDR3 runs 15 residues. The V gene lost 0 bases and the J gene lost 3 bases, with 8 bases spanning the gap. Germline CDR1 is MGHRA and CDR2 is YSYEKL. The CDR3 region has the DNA TGCGCCAGCAGCCAAGATTCTCGTCCTAATGAAAAACTGTTTTTT. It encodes CASSQDSRPNEKLFF.

This CDR3 is CASSHEPSGNTIYF. The CDR3 DNA follows: TGTGCCAGCAGCCACGAACCATCTGGAAACACCATATATTTT. The rearrangement uses TRBV3-1 (or the pseudogene TRBV3-2) and TRBJ1-3, with D unresolved. The CDR3 contains 14 residues. V shed 3 bases and J shed 1 base, with 7 bases lying between them. Germline V gene lookup returns CDR1 LGHDT and CDR2 YNNKEL (reference sequence).

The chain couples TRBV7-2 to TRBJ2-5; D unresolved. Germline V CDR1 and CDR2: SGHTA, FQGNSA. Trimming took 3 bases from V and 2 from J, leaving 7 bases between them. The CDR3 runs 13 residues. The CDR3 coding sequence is TGTGCCAGCAGCTTGGAGACTCAAGAGACCCAGTACTTC. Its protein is CASSLETQETQYF.

The CDR3 protein is CASSLVGDTQYF. CDR3 bases: TGTGCCAGCAGTTTAGTGGGAGATACGCAGTATTTT. The V gene is TRBV12-3 or TRBV12-4, the J gene TRBJ2-3; D remains ambiguous. CDR3 length: 12 amino acids. Trimming pared 1 base from V and 5 bases from J, leaving 4 bases between.

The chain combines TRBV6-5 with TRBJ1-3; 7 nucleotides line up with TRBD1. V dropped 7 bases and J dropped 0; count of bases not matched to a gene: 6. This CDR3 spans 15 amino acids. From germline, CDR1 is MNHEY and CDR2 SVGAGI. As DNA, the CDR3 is TGTGCCAGCATGGGGACAGTCCGCTCTGGAAACACCATATATTTT. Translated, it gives CASMGTVRSGNTIYF.

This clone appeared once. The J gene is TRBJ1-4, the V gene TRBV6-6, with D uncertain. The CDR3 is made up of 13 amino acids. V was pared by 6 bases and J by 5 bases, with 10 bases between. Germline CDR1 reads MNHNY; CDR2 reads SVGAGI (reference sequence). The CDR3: CASSPGVNEKLFF. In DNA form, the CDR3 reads TGTGCCAGCAGCCCCGGTGTCAATGAAAAACTGTTTTTT.

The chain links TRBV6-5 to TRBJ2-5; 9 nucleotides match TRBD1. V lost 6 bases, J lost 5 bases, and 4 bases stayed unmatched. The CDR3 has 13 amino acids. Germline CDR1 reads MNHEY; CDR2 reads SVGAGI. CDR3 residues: CASSLGTGETQYF. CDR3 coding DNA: TGTGCCAGCAGCCTAGGGACAGGGGAGACCCAGTACTTC.